Below, one TCR beta chain is given with its context. The data originate from a study of shared clonotypes between healthy human individuals. Per the germline V gene, CDR1 is SGHNT and CDR2 is YENEEA. Trimming left V 5 bases short and J 7 bases short, with 11 bases between. This CDR3 is 13 amino acids long. TCRdb's table, derived via immunoSEQ multiplex PCR, lists solely in-frame clones and lacks some. The table includes approximately 710,000 clones, 90% detected once. This chain uses TRBV11-3 with TRBJ2-2, with D possibly matching TRBD2 (6 bases). The sequencing input was memory CD8+ T cells from PBMCs. As for subset: CD45RO+ cells pooled with CCR7-negative TemRA cells. The clonotype was recovered from a man younger than 30 in good health. Some clones in this sample may be carry-over from other donors' samples. The CDR3 DNA sequence: TGTGCCAGCAGCGACCTAGCGTTCGGGGAGCTGTTTTTT. As protein: CASSDLAFGELFF.